The clone carrying this TCR beta chain was seen more than once but under ten times. Antigen: not known. These data originate in a study of early T cells in non-severe SARS-CoV-2 infection. Across the whole study: Chains were unpaired, as sequencing was done on bulk RNA from unsorted whole blood. Findings and caveats of the study: VDJdb matching skewed toward anti-spike CD8 responses, missing private and CD4 specificities.

The CDR3 sequence is 13 residues long. The germline V gene has CDR1 MDHEN and CDR2 SYDVKM. The germline V and J ends were trimmed by 5 bases and 3 bases, with 8 bases remaining between them. Individual cDNA molecules received unique molecular identifiers. From the 5' RACE reads, TCRdb called clonotypes with MiXCR, one entry per CDR3 protein. The sample lists tens of thousands of distinct CDR3 sequences, roughly 10% occurring once. The receptor comes from an adult who was a healthcare worker with PCR-confirmed SARS-CoV-2 infection or an uninfected control (not recorded which). Specimen: whole blood, collected at baseline. The chain recombines TRBV28 with TRBJ1-5; no clear D. CDR3 in amino acids: CASSLMNNQPQHF. The CDR3 DNA reads TGTGCCAGCAGTCTCATGAACAATCAGCCCCAGCATTTT.